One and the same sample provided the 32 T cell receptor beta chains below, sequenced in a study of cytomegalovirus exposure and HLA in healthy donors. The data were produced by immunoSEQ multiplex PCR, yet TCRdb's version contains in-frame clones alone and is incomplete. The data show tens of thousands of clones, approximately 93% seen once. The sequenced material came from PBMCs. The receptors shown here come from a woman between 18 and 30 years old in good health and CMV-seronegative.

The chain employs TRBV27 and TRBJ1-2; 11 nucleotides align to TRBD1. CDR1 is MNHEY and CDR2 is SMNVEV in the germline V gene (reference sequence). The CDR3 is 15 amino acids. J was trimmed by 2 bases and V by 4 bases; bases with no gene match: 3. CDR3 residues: CASSSGQGVNYGYTF. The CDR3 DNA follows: TGTGCCAGCAGTTCGGGACAGGGGGTAAACTATGGCTACACCTTC.

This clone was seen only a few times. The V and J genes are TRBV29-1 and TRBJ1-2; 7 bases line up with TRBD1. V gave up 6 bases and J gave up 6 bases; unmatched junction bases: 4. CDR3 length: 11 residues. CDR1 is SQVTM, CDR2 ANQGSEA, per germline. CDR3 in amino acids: CSVRGGHGYTF. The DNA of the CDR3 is TGCAGCGTAAGAGGGGGCCATGGCTACACCTTC.

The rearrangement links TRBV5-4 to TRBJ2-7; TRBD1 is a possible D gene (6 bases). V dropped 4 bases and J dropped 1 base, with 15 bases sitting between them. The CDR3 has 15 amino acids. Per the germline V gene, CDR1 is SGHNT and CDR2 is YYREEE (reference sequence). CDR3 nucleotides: TGTGCCAGCAGCACCGGACAGCCGTTGTCCTACGAGCAGTACTTC. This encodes CASSTGQPLSYEQYF.

Here the CDR3 DNA reads TGTGCCAGCAGCCCGTACAGGGTCTCCTACGAGCAGTACTTC. Protein sequence: CASSPYRVSYEQYF. This chain links TRBV13 with TRBJ2-7; D perhaps matches TRBD1 (6 bases). V was pared by 5 bases and J by 0 bases, with 11 bases between. This CDR3 comprises 14 residues. Germline V lookup: CDR1 PRHDT, CDR2 FYEKMQ (reference sequence).

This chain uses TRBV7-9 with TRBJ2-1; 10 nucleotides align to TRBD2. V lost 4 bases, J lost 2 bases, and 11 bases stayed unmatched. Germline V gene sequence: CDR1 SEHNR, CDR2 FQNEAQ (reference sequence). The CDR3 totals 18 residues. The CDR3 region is CASSSAGGPIWAYNEQFF. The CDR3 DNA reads TGTGCCAGCAGCTCAGCGGGAGGGCCGATTTGGGCCTACAATGAGCAGTTCTTC.

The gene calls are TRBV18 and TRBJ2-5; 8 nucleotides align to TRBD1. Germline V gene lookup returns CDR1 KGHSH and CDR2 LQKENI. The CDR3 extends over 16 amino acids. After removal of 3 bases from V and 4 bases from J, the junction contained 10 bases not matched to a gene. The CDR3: CASSPQGARVSETQYF. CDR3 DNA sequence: TGTGCCAGCTCACCGCAGGGGGCACGGGTTTCAGAGACCCAGTACTTC.

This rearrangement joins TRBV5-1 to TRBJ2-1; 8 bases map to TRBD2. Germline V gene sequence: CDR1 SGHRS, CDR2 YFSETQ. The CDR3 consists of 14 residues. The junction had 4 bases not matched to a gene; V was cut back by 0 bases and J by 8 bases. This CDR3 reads CASSLGLARDEQFF. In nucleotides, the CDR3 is TGCGCCAGCAGCTTGGGACTAGCGCGCGATGAGCAGTTCTTC.

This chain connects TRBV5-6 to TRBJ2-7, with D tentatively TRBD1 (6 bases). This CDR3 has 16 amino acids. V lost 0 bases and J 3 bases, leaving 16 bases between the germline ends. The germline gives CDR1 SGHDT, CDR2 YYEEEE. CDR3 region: CASSLVDTGMNYEQYF. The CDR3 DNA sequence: TGTGCCAGCAGCTTGGTCGACACAGGGATGAACTACGAGCAGTACTTC.

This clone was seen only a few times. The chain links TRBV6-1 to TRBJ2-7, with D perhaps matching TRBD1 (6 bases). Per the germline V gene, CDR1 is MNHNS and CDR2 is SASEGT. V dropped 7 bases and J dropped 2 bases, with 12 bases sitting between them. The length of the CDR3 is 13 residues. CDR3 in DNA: TGTGCCAGCATCCAGGGGTATGCCTACGAGCAGTACTTC. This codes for CASIQGYAYEQYF.

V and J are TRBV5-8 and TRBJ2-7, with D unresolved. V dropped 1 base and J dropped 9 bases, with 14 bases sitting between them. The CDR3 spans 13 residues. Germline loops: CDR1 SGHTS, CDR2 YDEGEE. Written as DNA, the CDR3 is TGTGCCAGCAGCTTGCGGCGTCGGCCTGGGCAGTACGTC. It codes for CASSLRRRPGQYV.

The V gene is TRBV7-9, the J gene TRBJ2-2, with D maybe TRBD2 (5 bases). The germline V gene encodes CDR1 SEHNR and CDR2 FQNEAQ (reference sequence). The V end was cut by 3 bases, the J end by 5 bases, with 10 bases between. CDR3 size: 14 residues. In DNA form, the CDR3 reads TGTGCCAGCAGCTTGGACTTGGGGACCGGGGAGCTGTTTTTT. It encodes CASSLDLGTGELFF.

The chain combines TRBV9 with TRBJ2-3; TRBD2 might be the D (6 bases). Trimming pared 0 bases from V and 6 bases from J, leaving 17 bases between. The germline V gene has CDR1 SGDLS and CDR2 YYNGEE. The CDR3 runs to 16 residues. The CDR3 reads CASSVGGTRKADTQYF. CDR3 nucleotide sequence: TGTGCCAGCAGCGTAGGCGGGACCCGAAAGGCGGATACGCAGTATTTT.

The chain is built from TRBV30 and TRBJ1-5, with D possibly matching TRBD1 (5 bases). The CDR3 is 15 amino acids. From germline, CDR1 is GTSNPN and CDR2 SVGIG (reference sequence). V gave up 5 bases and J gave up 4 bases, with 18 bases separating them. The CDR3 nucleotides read TGTGCCTGGGGCCCTGGCGGGGCCCTGAATCAGCCCCAGCATTTT. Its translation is CAWGPGGALNQPQHF.

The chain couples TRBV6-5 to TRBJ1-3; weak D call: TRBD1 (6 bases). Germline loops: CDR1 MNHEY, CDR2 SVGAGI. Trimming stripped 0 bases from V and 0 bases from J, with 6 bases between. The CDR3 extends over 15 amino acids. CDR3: CASSYSTGSGNTIYF. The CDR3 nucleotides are TGTGCCAGCAGTTACTCGACAGGCTCTGGAAACACCATATATTTT.

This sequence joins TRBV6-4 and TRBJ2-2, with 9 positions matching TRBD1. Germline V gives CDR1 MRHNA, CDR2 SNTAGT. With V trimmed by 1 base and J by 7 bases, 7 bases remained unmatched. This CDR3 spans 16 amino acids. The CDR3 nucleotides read TGTGCCAGCAGTGACTTGGGACAGGGAGAAATCGGGGAGCTGTTTTTT. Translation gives CASSDLGQGEIGELFF.

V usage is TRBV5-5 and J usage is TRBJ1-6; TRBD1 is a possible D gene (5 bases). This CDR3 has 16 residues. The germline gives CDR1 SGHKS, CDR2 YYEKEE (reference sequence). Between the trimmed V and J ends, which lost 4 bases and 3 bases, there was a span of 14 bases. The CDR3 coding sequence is TGTGCCAGCAGCGGCGGGGGTACAGACTATAATTCACCCCTCCACTTT. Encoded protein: CASSGGGTDYNSPLHF.

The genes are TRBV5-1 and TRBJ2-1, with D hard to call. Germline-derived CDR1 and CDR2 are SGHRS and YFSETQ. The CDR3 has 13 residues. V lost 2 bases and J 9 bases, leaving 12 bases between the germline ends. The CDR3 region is CASSFLPNPEQFF. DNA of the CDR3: TGCGCCAGCAGCTTCCTCCCTAATCCTGAGCAGTTCTTC. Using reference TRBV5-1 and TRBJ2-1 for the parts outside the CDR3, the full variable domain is KAGVTQTPRYLIKTRGQQVTLSCSPISGHRSVSWYQQTPGQGLQFLFEYFSETQRNKGNFPGRFSGRQFSNSRSEMNVSTLELGDSALYLCASSFLPNPEQFFGPGTRLTVL.

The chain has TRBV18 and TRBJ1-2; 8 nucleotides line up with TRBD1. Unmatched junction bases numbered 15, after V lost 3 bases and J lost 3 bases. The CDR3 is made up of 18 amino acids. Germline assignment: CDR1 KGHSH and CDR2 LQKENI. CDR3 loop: CASSPLAQGARVDYGYTF. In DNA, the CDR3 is TGTGCCAGCTCACCTCTGGCGCAGGGGGCGCGGGTCGACTATGGCTACACCTTC.

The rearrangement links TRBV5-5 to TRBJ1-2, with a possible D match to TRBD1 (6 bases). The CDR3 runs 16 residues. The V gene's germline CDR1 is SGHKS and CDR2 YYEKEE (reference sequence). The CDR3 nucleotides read TGTTGGGCCGCCAGCAGCAGCGCAGGGGAGTTCTATGGCTACACCTTC. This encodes CWAASSSAGEFYGYTF. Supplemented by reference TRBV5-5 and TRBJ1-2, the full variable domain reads DAGVTQSPTHLIKTRGQQVTLRCSPISGHKSVSWYQQVLGQGPQFIFQYYEKEERGRGNFPDRFSARQFPNYSSELNVNALLLGDSALYLCWAASSSAGEFYGYTFGSGTRLTVV.

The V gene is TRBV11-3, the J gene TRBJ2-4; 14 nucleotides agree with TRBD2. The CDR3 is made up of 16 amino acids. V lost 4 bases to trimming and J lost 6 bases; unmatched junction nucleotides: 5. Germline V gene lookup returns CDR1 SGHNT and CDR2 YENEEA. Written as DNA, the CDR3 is TGTGCCAGCAGCTCCGGGACTAGCGGGAGTGGAAACATTCAGTACTTC. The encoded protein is CASSSGTSGSGNIQYF. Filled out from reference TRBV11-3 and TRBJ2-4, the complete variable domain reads EAGVVQSPRYKIIEKKQPVAFWCNPISGHNTLYWYLQNLGQGPELLIRYENEEAVDDSQLPKDRFSAERLKGVDSTLKIQPAELGDSAVYLCASSSGTSGSGNIQYFGAGTRLSVL.

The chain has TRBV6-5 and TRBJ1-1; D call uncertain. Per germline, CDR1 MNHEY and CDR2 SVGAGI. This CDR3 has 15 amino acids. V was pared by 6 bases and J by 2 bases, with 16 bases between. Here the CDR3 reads CASSPRGYENTEAFF. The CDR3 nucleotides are TGTGCCAGCAGCCCAAGAGGTTATGAAAACACTGAAGCTTTCTTT.

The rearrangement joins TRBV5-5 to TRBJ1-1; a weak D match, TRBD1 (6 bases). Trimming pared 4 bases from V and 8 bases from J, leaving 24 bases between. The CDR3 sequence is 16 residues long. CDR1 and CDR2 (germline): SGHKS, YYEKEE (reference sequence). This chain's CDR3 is CASSPPTGAYFHEAFF. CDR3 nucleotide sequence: TGTGCCAGCAGCCCTCCGACAGGAGCTTATTTCCACGAAGCTTTCTTT.

The CDR3 bases are TGTGCCAGCTCACCCGACAGGGGCATAGGAGCTTTCTTT. Translated, it gives CASSPDRGIGAFF. The rearrangement joins TRBV18 to TRBJ1-1, with 8 bases lining up with TRBD1. This CDR3 contains 13 residues. J was trimmed by 10 bases and V by 3 bases; bases with no gene match: 7. Germline V gene lookup returns CDR1 KGHSH and CDR2 LQKENI.

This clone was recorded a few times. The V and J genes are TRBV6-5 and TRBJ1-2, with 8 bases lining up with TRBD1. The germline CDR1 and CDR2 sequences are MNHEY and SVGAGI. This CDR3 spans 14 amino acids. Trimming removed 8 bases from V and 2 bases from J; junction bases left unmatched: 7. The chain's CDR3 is CASGYRTGNYGYTF. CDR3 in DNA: TGTGCCAGCGGATATAGGACAGGGAACTATGGCTACACCTTC.

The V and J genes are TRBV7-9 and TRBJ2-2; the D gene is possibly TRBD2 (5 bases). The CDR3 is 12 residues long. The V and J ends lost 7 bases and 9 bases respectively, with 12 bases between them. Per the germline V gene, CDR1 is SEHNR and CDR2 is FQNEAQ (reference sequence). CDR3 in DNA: TGTGCCAGCACGCAGTGGGAGCGGGAGCTGTTTTTT. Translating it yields CASTQWERELFF.

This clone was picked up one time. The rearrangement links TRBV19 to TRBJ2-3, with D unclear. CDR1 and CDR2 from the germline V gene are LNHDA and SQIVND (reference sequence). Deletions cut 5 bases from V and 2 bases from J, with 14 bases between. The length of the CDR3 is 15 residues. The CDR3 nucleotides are TGTGCCAGTAGTCCCCGCGCGAAACCCACAGATACGCAGTATTTT. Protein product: CASSPRAKPTDTQYF.

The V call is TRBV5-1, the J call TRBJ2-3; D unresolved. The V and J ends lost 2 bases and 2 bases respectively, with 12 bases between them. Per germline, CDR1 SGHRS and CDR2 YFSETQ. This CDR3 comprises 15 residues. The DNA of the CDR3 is TGCGCCAGCAGCTTAACGGAGCAACTCACAGATACGCAGTATTTT. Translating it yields CASSLTEQLTDTQYF.

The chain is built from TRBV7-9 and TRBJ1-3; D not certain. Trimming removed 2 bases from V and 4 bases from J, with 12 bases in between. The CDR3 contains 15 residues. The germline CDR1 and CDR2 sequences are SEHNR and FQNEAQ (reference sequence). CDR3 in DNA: TGTGCCAGCAGCTTAAGTATAGGGAGCGGAAACACCATATATTTT. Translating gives CASSLSIGSGNTIYF.

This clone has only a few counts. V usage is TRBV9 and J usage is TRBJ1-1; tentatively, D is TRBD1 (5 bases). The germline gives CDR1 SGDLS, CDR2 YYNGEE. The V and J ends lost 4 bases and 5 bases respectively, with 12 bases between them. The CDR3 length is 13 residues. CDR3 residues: CASSPSGNTEAFF. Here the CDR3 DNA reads TGTGCCAGCAGCCCCTCAGGGAATACTGAAGCTTTCTTT.

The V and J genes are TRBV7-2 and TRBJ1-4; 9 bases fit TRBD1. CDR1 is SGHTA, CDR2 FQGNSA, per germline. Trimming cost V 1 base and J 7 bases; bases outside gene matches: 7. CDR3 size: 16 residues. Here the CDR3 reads CASSLVPTGGREKLFF. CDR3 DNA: TGTGCCAGCAGCTTAGTCCCGACAGGGGGACGTGAAAAACTGTTTTTT.

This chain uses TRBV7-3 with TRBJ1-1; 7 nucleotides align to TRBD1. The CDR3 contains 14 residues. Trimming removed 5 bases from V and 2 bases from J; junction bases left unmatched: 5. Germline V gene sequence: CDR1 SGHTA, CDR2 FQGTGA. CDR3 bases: TGTGCCAGCAGCCTAAACAGGGGTAACACTGAAGCTTTCTTT. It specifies CASSLNRGNTEAFF. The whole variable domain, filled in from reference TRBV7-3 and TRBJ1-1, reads GAGVSQTPSNKVTEKGKYVELRCDPISGHTALYWYRQSLGQGPEFLIYFQGTGAADDSGLPNDRFFAVRPEGSVSTLKIQRTERGDSAVYLCASSLNRGNTEAFFGQGTRLTVV.

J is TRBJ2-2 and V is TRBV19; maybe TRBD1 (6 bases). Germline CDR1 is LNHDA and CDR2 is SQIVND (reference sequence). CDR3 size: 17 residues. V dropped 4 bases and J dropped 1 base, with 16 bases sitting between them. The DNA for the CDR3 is TGTGCCAGTAGTAGGAGTTCAGGGGTCCTGAACACCGGGGAGCTGTTTTTT. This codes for CASSRSSGVLNTGELFF.